A selection of T cell receptor beta chains follows, all from one sample in a study of CD8+ T cells in alopecia areata. Repertoires were generated with immunoSEQ multiplex PCR, while TCRdb's copy carries only in-frame clones and drops some. This sample yields about 180,000 clones, of which approximately 62% are seen a single time; 1.5% to 2% belongs to the top ten. The source was CD4+ T cells sorted from blood, collected at week 0. Receptors were obtained from a human donor with alopecia areata. CDR3s include the opening cysteine and the closing phenylalanine or tryptophan. Fields, in order: D gene, clone size, V gene, J gene, CDR3 protein, CDR3 DNA. The D gene is left open where the match is weak. Clone size, where shown, is once, few, many, or a class for clones that have expanded.

NA	NA	TRBV29-1	TRBJ2-7	CSVVGDPTYEQYF	TGCAGCGTTGTGGGGGACCCTACCTACGAGCAGTACTTC
TRBD1	NA	TRBV5-1	TRBJ2-5	CASSLAGTGTETQYF	TGCGCCAGCAGCTTGGCCGGGACAGGGACAGAGACCCAGTACTTC
TRBD1	NA	TRBV30	TRBJ1-2	CAFPGGRYGYTF	TGTGCCTTCCCAGGGGGCCGGTATGGCTACACCTTC
NA	NA	TRBV9	TRBJ1-6	CASSVAQLGSPLHF	TGTGCCAGCAGCGTAGCTCAGCTGGGTTCACCCCTCCACTTT
NA	NA	TRBV4-3	TRBJ1-1	CASSSSGGAEAFF	TGCGCCAGCAGTTCTTCCGGTGGAGCTGAAGCTTTCTTT
NA	NA	TRBV5-6	TRBJ2-7	CASSLYGQIEQYF	TGTGCCAGCAGCTTATACGGACAGATCGAGCAGTACTTC
NA	NA	TRBV25-1	TRBJ1-1	CASSDLGPGRAFF	TGTGCCAGCAGTGACCTGGGACCCGGGAGGGCTTTCTTT
TRBD2	NA	TRBV7-8	TRBJ2-7	CASSLVASGGTVSRYEQYF	TGTGCCAGCAGCTTAGTTGCCAGCGGGGGAACCGTATCGAGATACGAGCAGTACTTC
NA	few	TRBV5-1	TRBJ1-2	CASSPKTGNNYGYTF	TGCGCCAGCAGCCCCAAAACAGGGAATAACTATGGCTACACCTTC
TRBD1	once	TRBV7-8	TRBJ2-1	CASSLEGRTGGEQFF	TGTGCCAGCAGCTTAGAGGGTCGGACAGGGGGAGAGCAGTTCTTC
NA	NA	TRBV5-1	TRBJ2-7	CASSGRGQPFEQYF	TGCGCCAGCAGCGGTAGAGGACAGCCCTTCGAGCAGTACTTC
NA	NA	TRBV20-1	TRBJ2-1	CSAGDEKGQFF	TGCAGTGCTGGGGACGAGAAAGGACAGTTCTTC
NA	NA	TRBV27	TRBJ1-6	CASSRDANSPLHF	TGTGCCAGCAGCCGGGACGCTAATTCACCCCTCCACTTT
NA	NA	TRBV4-3	TRBJ2-3	CASSQDQSEGTDTQYF	TGCGCCAGCAGCCAAGATCAAAGTGAGGGGACAGATACGCAGTATTTT
TRBD1	NA	TRBV15	TRBJ2-5	CATSRDRGQEETQYF	TGTGCCACCAGCAGGGACAGGGGGCAGGAAGAGACCCAGTACTTC
TRBD1	NA	TRBV30	TRBJ1-2	CAWSSTGGLGYTF	TGTGCCTGGAGTTCTACAGGGGGTTTGGGCTACACCTTC
NA	NA	TRBV29-1	TRBJ2-3	CSVGVADTQYF	TGCAGCGTTGGGGTCGCAGATACGCAGTATTTT
NA	NA	TRBV30	TRBJ2-1	CAWSRGLPNEQFF	TGTGCCTGGAGTAGGGGCCTGCCCAATGAGCAGTTCTTC
TRBD2	few	TRBV30	TRBJ2-1	CAWSVGTSGGASNEQFF	TGTGCCTGGAGTGTAGGGACTAGCGGGGGGGCGAGCAATGAGCAGTTCTTC
NA	NA	TRBV25-1	TRBJ2-5	CASSEAGFQETQYF	TGTGCCAGCAGTGAGGCAGGATTCCAAGAGACCCAGTACTTC
NA	NA	TRBV30	TRBJ2-7	CALEDASEQYF	TGTGCCCTAGAGGACGCCAGCGAGCAGTACTTC
NA	NA	TRBV15	TRBJ2-3	CATSVGDPATDTQYF	TGTGCCACCAGCGTGGGGGACCCAGCCACAGATACGCAGTATTTT